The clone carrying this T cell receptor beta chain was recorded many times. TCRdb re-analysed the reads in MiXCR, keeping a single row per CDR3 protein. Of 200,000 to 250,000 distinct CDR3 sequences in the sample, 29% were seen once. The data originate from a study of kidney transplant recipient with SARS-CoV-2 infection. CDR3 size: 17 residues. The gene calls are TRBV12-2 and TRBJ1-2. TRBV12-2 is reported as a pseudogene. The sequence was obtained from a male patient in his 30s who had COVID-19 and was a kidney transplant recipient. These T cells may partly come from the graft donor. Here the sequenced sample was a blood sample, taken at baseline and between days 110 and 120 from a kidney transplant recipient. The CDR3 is CASRSPTTPRKTYGYTF. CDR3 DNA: TGTGCAAGTCGCTCACCTACGACTCCACGAAAGACCTATGGCTACACCTTC.